One and the same sample provided the 27 T cell receptor beta chains below, sequenced in a study of T cells in Graves' hyperthyroidism and ophthalmopathy. Amplification of TCR beta CDR3 regions used RNA as the template. The HTBI primer set drove a first-round RT-PCR of the TCR CDR3. MiXCR, applied by TCRdb to the multiplex PCR reads, yields one record per CDR3 protein. This sample has around 380,000 distinct CDR3 sequences; 13% occur once, and the top ten carry less than 25%. The material sequenced was blood. The receptor source for this set is a man aged 25 to 45 with Graves' hyperthyroidism that later progressed to Graves' ophthalmopathy.

This clonotype was seen ten or more times. The chain is built from TRBV27 and TRBJ1-1; D gene uncertain. The CDR3 extends over 11 amino acids. V was trimmed by 4 bases and J by 5 bases, leaving 5 bases between them. CDR1 is MNHEY, CDR2 SMNVEV, per germline (reference sequence). The CDR3 nucleotides read TGTGCCAGCAGTTCGTGGACTGAAGCTTTCTTT. Translating gives CASSSWTEAFF.

The gene calls are TRBV19 and TRBJ1-2; D gene unclear. Trimming shortened V by 4 bases and J by 5 bases, and 23 bases separated the two germline ends. The CDR3 length is 17 residues. Germline CDR1 is LNHDA and CDR2 is SQIVND (reference sequence). CDR3 nucleotides: TGTGCCAGTAGTACCGGACTTAAGATGGTACTAGGGTATGGCTACACCTTC. This translates into CASSTGLKMVLGYGYTF.

This clonotype was recorded a few times. CDR3 sequence (DNA): TGTGCCAGCAGCGTAGAGGGCAGGGTTTATGACACCGGGGAGCTGTTTTTT. Amino acid sequence: CASSVEGRVYDTGELFF. This chain uses TRBV9 with TRBJ2-2; maybe TRBD1 (5 bases). Trimming took 0 bases from V and 3 from J, leaving 15 bases between them. Germline values: CDR1 SGDLS, CDR2 YYNGEE. The CDR3 sequence is 17 residues long. Full variable domain (rest looked up from reference TRBV9 and TRBJ2-2): DSGVTQTPKHLITATGQRVTLRCSPRSGDLSVYWYQQSLDQGLQFLIQYYNGEERAKGNILERFSAQQFPDLHSELNLSSLELGDSALYFCASSVEGRVYDTGELFFGEGSRLTVL.

In the case of this clonotype: This clone may be a read error of a much larger clone one base away. V usage is TRBV28 and J usage is TRBJ2-1; D may be TRBD1 (5 bases). There are 15 residues in the CDR3. Germline loops: CDR1 MDHEN, CDR2 SYDVKM. CDR3: CASSSDWGSYNGQFF. The CDR3 DNA reads TGTGCCAGCAGTTCCGACTGGGGCTCTTACAATGGGCAGTTCTTC.

This clonotype was seen a handful of times. J is TRBJ1-3 and V is TRBV20-1; TRBD1 aligns across 8 bases. The CDR3 has 15 amino acids. The germline CDR1 and CDR2 sequences are DFQATT and SNEGSKA (reference sequence). V lost 3 bases and J lost 4; bases outside the gene matches: 8. CDR3 protein: CSASPTGGEGNTIYF. The CDR3 coding sequence is TGCAGTGCTAGTCCAACAGGGGGTGAAGGAAACACCATATATTTT.

The V gene is TRBV28, the J gene TRBJ2-6; D is undetermined. Looked up from germline, CDR1 is MDHEN and CDR2 is SYDVKM. Between the trimmed V and J ends, which lost 3 bases and 4 bases, there was a span of 7 bases. The CDR3 length is 14 residues. The CDR3 DNA follows: TGTGCCAGCAGTTTTTTGCTCGGGGCCAACGTCCTGACTTTC. Encoded protein: CASSFLLGANVLTF.

This clonotype has just a few counts. The chain carries TRBV6-2 or TRBV6-3 and TRBJ1-2; D unclear. Trimming cost V 0 bases and J 1 base, with 9 bases left between them. The CDR3 runs 15 residues. Germline V gene lookup returns CDR1 MNHEY and CDR2 SVGEGT. Here the CDR3 reads CASSYSRGGNYGYTF. The DNA for the CDR3 is TGTGCCAGCAGTTACTCGAGAGGAGGTAACTATGGCTACACCTTC.

With regard to this clonotype: This may come from a read error, since a much larger clone is one base off. The CDR3 loop is CASRRAGSYEQYV. CDR3 nucleotides: TGTGCCAGCAGGCGGGCAGGATCCTACGAGCAGTACGTC. This chain uses TRBV7-9 with TRBJ2-7; a possible D gene is TRBD2 (5 bases). Germline V CDR1 and CDR2: SEHNR, FQNEAQ (reference sequence). V lost 6 bases, J lost 1 base, and 10 bases lay in between. The CDR3 runs to 13 residues.

CDR3 DNA sequence: TGTGCCAGCAGGGGAGGGGGGATCGGGGAGCTGTTTTTT. Translating it yields CASRGGGIGELFF. The chain employs TRBV28 and TRBJ2-2; weak D call: TRBD2 (7 bases). This CDR3 region has 13 residues. Trimming shortened V by 6 bases and J by 7 bases, and 12 bases separated the two germline ends. Germline V CDR1 and CDR2: MDHEN, SYDVKM.

This clonotype has a count of ten or more. V is TRBV28 and J is TRBJ2-7; D may be TRBD1 or TRBD2 (5 bases each). The CDR3 runs 13 residues. Per germline, CDR1 MDHEN and CDR2 SYDVKM. V was clipped by 6 bases and J by 4 bases, with 13 bases between them. The CDR3 here is CASRGTIKYEQYF. In DNA form, the CDR3 reads TGTGCCAGCAGAGGGACCATCAAATACGAGCAGTACTTC. The whole variable domain, filled in from reference TRBV28 and TRBJ2-7, reads DVKVTQSSRYLVKRTGEKVFLECVQDMDHENMFWYRQDPGLGLRLIYFSYDVKMKEKGDIPEGYSVSREKKERFSLILESASTNQTSMYLCASRGTIKYEQYFGPGTRLTVT.

The chain couples TRBV13 to TRBJ2-7; D is possibly TRBD2 (6 bases). The CDR3 is 15 amino acids. V was pared by 4 bases and J by 1 base, with 14 bases between. Germline-derived CDR1 and CDR2 are PRHDT and FYEKMQ (reference sequence). CDR3 DNA: TGTGCCAGCAGCTCCGGTTGGAGCGGGTCCTACGAGCAGTACTTC. Amino acid sequence: CASSSGWSGSYEQYF.

This clonotype has ten or more counts. The V call is TRBV13, the J call TRBJ1-1, with TRBD1 as a possible D gene (6 bases). The length of the CDR3 is 16 residues. Trimming pared 5 bases from V and 2 bases from J, leaving 18 bases between. Germline V CDR1 and CDR2: PRHDT, FYEKMQ (reference sequence). DNA for the CDR3: TGTGCCAGCAGCGCGAGCCTGGGACAACTCAACACTGAAGCTTTCTTT. It yields the protein CASSASLGQLNTEAFF.

There are many counts of this clonotype. The chain carries TRBV30 and TRBJ2-5; no clear D gene. The CDR3 length is 12 residues. Trimming pared 0 bases from V and 7 bases from J, leaving 9 bases between. Germline V gives CDR1 GTSNPN, CDR2 SVGIG (reference sequence). The CDR3: CAWSVAGRTQYF. The DNA of the CDR3 is TGTGCCTGGAGTGTTGCCGGACGGACCCAGTACTTC. The variable domain in full, with the rest retrieved from reference TRBV30 and TRBJ2-5, is SQTIHQWPATLVQPVGSPLSLECTVEGTSNPNLYWYRQAAGRGLQLLFYSVGIGQISSEVPQNLSASRPQDRQFILSSKKLLLSDSGFYLCAWSVAGRTQYFGPGTRLLVL.

This chain links TRBV7-6 with TRBJ2-1, with a possible D match to TRBD1 (5 bases). The CDR3 totals 14 residues. Trimming stripped 5 bases from V and 6 bases from J, with 14 bases between. Per germline, CDR1 SGHVS and CDR2 FNYEAQ. CDR3 sequence (DNA): TGTGCCAGCAGCGCCAGCAGGGCGTTCAATGAGCAGTTCTTC. It translates to CASSASRAFNEQFF.

In its sample, this clonotype was seen many times. The chain combines TRBV2 with TRBJ1-2; D possibly corresponds to TRBD1 (5 bases). The CDR3 totals 13 residues. V was shortened by 2 bases and J by 4 bases, with 8 bases between the two germline ends. CDR1 and CDR2 from the germline V gene are SNHLY and FYNNEI. The CDR3 is CASSETRGYGYTF. The CDR3 nucleotides are TGTGCCAGCAGTGAAACGAGGGGCTATGGCTACACCTTC.

This clonotype was recorded a few times. Possible read error: a much larger clone is one base away. V and J are TRBV2 and TRBJ1-5, with 8 bases identical to TRBD1. Trimming at V came to 6 bases and at J to 5 bases, leaving 9 bases not matched to a gene. From germline, CDR1 is SNHLY and CDR2 FYNNEI. This CDR3 comprises 15 residues. The CDR3, as DNA: TGTGCCAGCAGGGCAACAGGGGGGGCCTATCAGCCCCAGCATTTT. It encodes CASRATGGAYQPQHF.

This clonotype was detected ten times or more. This chain connects TRBV7-2 to TRBJ2-7, with 10 bases fitting TRBD1. Looked up from germline, CDR1 is SGHTA and CDR2 is FQGNSA. The CDR3 runs to 15 residues. The V and J ends lost 6 bases and 1 base, in that order; junction bases with no gene match: 6. Here the CDR3 reads CASSRQGASSYEQYF. In DNA, the CDR3 is TGTGCCAGCAGTAGACAGGGGGCGAGTTCCTACGAGCAGTACTTC.

This clonotype was picked up a small number of times. The CDR3 DNA follows: TGTGCCAGCAGTTTAGCGGGACAGGGGGCACGACAGCCCCAGCATTTT. It encodes CASSLAGQGARQPQHF. The V gene is TRBV28, the J gene TRBJ1-5; 12 nucleotides line up with TRBD1. The CDR3 has 16 amino acids. V trimming: 2 bases; J trimming: 7 bases; junction bases outside the gene matches: 6. Germline CDR1 reads MDHEN; CDR2 reads SYDVKM. The full variable domain, its missing parts supplied by reference TRBV28 and TRBJ1-5, is DVKVTQSSRYLVKRTGEKVFLECVQDMDHENMFWYRQDPGLGLRLIYFSYDVKMKEKGDIPEGYSVSREKKERFSLILESASTNQTSMYLCASSLAGQGARQPQHFGDGTRLSIL.

This clonotype was seen repeatedly, ten times or more. The chain uses TRBV2 and TRBJ2-1, with D hard to call. Trimming shortened V by 6 bases and J by 5 bases, and 11 bases separated the two germline ends. The germline V gene encodes CDR1 SNHLY and CDR2 FYNNEI. CDR3 size: 13 residues. CDR3 nucleotides: TGTGCCAGCAGGCTTGGACGGAACAATGAGCAGTTCTTC. It specifies CASRLGRNNEQFF.

This clonotype was seen many times. This chain links TRBV6-1 with TRBJ1-2, with 8 bases fitting TRBD1. Germline loops: CDR1 MNHNS, CDR2 SASEGT. V gave up 6 bases and J gave up 4 bases; unmatched junction bases: 10. The CDR3 has 15 amino acids. The CDR3 nucleotides are TGTGCCAGCAGCGCCCTCCGACAGGGGAGCTATGGCTACACCTTC. It is translated as CASSALRQGSYGYTF.

The chain recombines TRBV5-1 with TRBJ1-6; 7 bases are shared with TRBD1. Germline V gene sequence: CDR1 SGHRS, CDR2 YFSETQ. V was clipped by 2 bases and J by 7 bases; unmatched bases: 15. This CDR3 spans 18 amino acids. In DNA, the CDR3 is TGCGCCAGCAGCTTCCTACCTCACGCGACAGGGATGAATTCACCCCTCCACTTT. The encoded protein is CASSFLPHATGMNSPLHF.

This clonotype was detected many times. The chain is built from TRBV7-9 and TRBJ2-7; D may be TRBD1 (5 bases). Deletions cut 1 base from V and 8 bases from J, with 9 bases between. Germline V gives CDR1 SEHNR, CDR2 FQNEAQ (reference sequence). The CDR3 extends over 12 amino acids. CDR3 amino acids: CASSLEQAKQYF. CDR3 sequence (DNA): TGTGCCAGCAGCTTAGAACAGGCCAAGCAGTACTTC.

About this clonotype: A read error is possible here, since a much larger clone lies one base away. The rearrangement links TRBV12-3 or TRBV12-4 to TRBJ2-1; 10 nucleotides line up with TRBD2. The CDR3 consists of 16 residues. The CDR3 DNA sequence: TGTGCCAGCAGTTTACTAGCGGGAGCCGTATCCGGTGAGAAGTTCTTC. Its translation is CASSLLAGAVSGEKFF.

Ten or more counts support this clonotype. This chain connects TRBV6-5 to TRBJ2-7; D ambiguous. The CDR3 contains 13 residues. V lost 0 bases and J lost 7, with 10 bases in between. Germline values: CDR1 MNHEY, CDR2 SVGAGI. The DNA of the CDR3 is TGTGCCAGCAGTTACTCGGATGGGATAGAGCAGTACTTC. Its protein product is CASSYSDGIEQYF.

This clonotype was picked up many times. The rearrangement uses TRBV7-9 and TRBJ2-2; perhaps TRBD1 as D (6 bases). The CDR3 contains 15 residues. Germline V lookup: CDR1 SEHNR, CDR2 FQNEAQ (reference sequence). The V and J ends lost 1 base and 4 bases respectively, with 10 bases between them. In DNA form, the CDR3 reads TGTGCCAGCAGCTTAGAAGAGGGGGTCACCGGGGAGCTGTTTTTT. Its protein product is CASSLEEGVTGELFF.

In this sample, this clonotype turned up many times. The rearrangement uses TRBV6-1 and TRBJ2-1; 8 bases are shared with TRBD2. Germline CDR1 is MNHNS and CDR2 is SASEGT. J was trimmed by 9 bases and V by 1 base; bases with no gene match: 11. The CDR3 totals 16 residues. The CDR3 DNA reads TGTGCCAGCAGTGAAGAAGAGAGCGGGGGATTGAGTGAGCAGTTCTTC. It yields the protein CASSEEESGGLSEQFF.

The chain recombines TRBV4-1 with TRBJ1-5; D remains unclear. CDR1 is MGHRA, CDR2 YSYEKL, per germline. This CDR3 is built from 15 residues. V was trimmed by 0 bases and J by 0 bases, leaving 6 bases between them. The CDR3 reads CASSQEGVSNQPQHF. The CDR3 DNA follows: TGCGCCAGCAGCCAAGAAGGAGTTAGCAATCAGCCCCAGCATTTT.